The source of this T cell receptor (beta chain) is a study of T-cell memory formation after mild COVID-19. TCRdb called the 5' RACE reads again in MiXCR, with one record for every CDR3 protein. This repertoire shows under 650,000 distinct CDR3 sequences, 18% found once; its top ten account for around 11%. General observations from the study: Clones shrinking from day 15 to 85 showed even CD4/CD8 mixes; later expanders tilted CD4+. Some SARS-CoV-2-responding clones were already detected in memory before infection.

V shed 7 bases and J 3 bases; nucleotides not matched to a gene: 3. Germline V CDR1 and CDR2: LNHDA, SQIVND (reference sequence). This CDR3 comprises 14 residues. As concerns this clonotype: Its antigen is as yet unknown.

The rearrangement uses TRBV19 and TRBJ1-5, with 10 bases that match TRBD1. The specimen sequenced was PBMCs or a T cell subset sorted from them (not recorded which). This clonotype was sampled from an adult woman who had mild COVID-19 (a few samples of this study predate the infection). Cell type and time point are not known. CDR3 sequence: CASMGQGINQPQHF. CDR3 sequence (DNA): TGTGCCAGTATGGGACAGGGGATCAATCAGCCCCAGCATTTT. Using reference TRBV19 and TRBJ1-5 for the parts outside the CDR3, the full variable domain is DGGITQSPKYLFRKEGQNVTLSCEQNLNHDAMYWYRQDPGQGLRLIYYSQIVNDFQKGDIAEGYSVSREKKESFPLTVTSAQKNPTAFYLCASMGQGINQPQHFGDGTRLSIL.